This TCR beta chain is drawn from a study of cytomegalovirus exposure and HLA in healthy donors. Study findings and constraints: Information on immune exposure was restricted to one variable (CMV serostatus). The study flagged 150 to 200 TCR beta chains as cytomegalovirus-associated.

Of note for this clone: The antigen is undetermined.

CDR3 length: 16 residues. Trimming at V came to 0 bases and at J to 10 bases, leaving 6 bases not matched to a gene. From germline, CDR1 is SGHTA and CDR2 FQGTGA. 13 Jbeta primers and 60 Vbeta primers were used for the PCR. TCRdb's table, derived via immunoSEQ multiplex PCR, lists solely in-frame clones and lacks some. In the table there are over 150,000 clones, 68% of which are singletons. The chain recombines TRBV7-3 with TRBJ2-1, with 13 bases matching TRBD2. Sequencing was carried out using PBMCs. This TCR was sampled from a man aged 50 to 59 in good health and CMV-seronegative. The CDR3 DNA reads TGTGCCAGCAGCTTAACAGGGACTAGCGGGGCGCGGGAGCAGTTCTTC. Translation: CASSLTGTSGAREQFF.